This T cell receptor (beta chain) is drawn from a study of T cell responses to AZD1222 COVID-19 vaccine. Data came from immunoSEQ multiplex PCR; TCRdb stores just in-frame clones and leaves some out. The table lists fewer than 150,000 clones, 93% of them singletons. For this clone: Its antigen is undetermined.

From germline, CDR1 is LNHNV and CDR2 YYDKDF (reference sequence). The V end was cut by 1 base, the J end by 4 bases, with 17 bases between. The CDR3 is 17 residues long. The study, taken as a whole, reports: Spike-specific TCR breadth and depth grew following two AZD1222 doses. Baseline antibody screening turned up just a handful of seropositive AZD1222 recipients. Repertoire sampling was restricted to post-peak T cell response timepoints.

This sample comprised peripheral blood, obtained on day 0 of AZD1222 vaccination. This chain joins TRBV15 and TRBJ2-1, with D possibly matching TRBD2 (6 bases). The clonotype comes from an adult in good health. The CDR3 spells CATSRVLGGAKYNEQFF. CDR3 DNA sequence: TGTGCCACCAGCAGAGTCCTCGGCGGGGCAAAGTACAATGAGCAGTTCTTC.